This record concerns one TCR beta chain sequence. The target of this receptor is not known. The record has no base qualities; no much larger clone is one base away. The CDR3 regions of human TCRbeta chains were analyzed by immunosequencing. For the original study's pipeline: TCRs in the repertoires were compared against a reference library of SARS-CoV-2-specific TCRs that had been generated with the MIRA antigen-specificity platform. Breadth was defined as the fraction of unique TCRs that were SARS-CoV-2-associated. Depth was defined as the fraction of total T cells that were SARS-CoV-2-associated. Using the MIRA data, every spike-specific TCR was mapped to the spike region that the TCR reacted to and assigned to either a CD4 or a CD8 class. Log10-transformed breadth and depth values were compared by one-way ANOVA with Sidak's multiple comparisons tests. The source is immuneACCESS, and TCRdb retained only in-frame sequences with V and J called. Part of the clones is not carried over; for the studies checked, unresolved V genes explain less than half of this, and the remainder is unexplained. The V and J calls and clone size are taken from that table; D and trimming were inferred from the DNA. For this sample the table gives approximately 150,000 clones, of which around 93% were detected only once. The biggest ten clones account for approximately 1.5% of the sample.

Its CDR3 holds 16 amino acids, cysteine through phenylalanine. Only CDR3 DNA remains: 48 bases, in frame from the first base. CDR1 and CDR2 were assigned from the germline V gene (reference sequence) as SGHKS and YYEKEE. The V and J ends are trimmed by 4 bases and 2 bases, leaving 16 bases between them. This specimen belongs to a study of T cell responses to AZD1222 COVID-19 vaccine (dated by TCRdb to the early 2020s). For the wider study: AZD1222 recipients given second doses at about 4 weeks or at about 12 weeks were pooled, since spike-specific TCR depth and breadth were not found to differ between the two schedules. TCR sequencing covered about 230 trial participants: 200 to 220 given two doses of AZD1222 and about 26 given two doses of MenACWY control vaccine. Trial participants were enrolled by age into subgroups of 18-55, 56-69 and 70-plus years, and around 150, 28 and 57 TCR-sequenced participants, respectively, were included in these subgroups.

General findings and caveats noted by the study authors: CD4 TCRs associated with the vaccine covered the entire spike protein, and the dominant responses were in regions 160-218 and 743-854. Only five to seven AZD1222 recipients were SARS-CoV-2 seropositive at baseline, limiting conclusions about previously exposed vaccinees. The 56-69-year group was small, and its depth increase did not reach significance, likely because of low power. No day 14 peak-response samples were available, so repertoires were characterized only after the peak T cell response. Reportedly, close to half of the unique spike-specific TCRs recognized epitopes lying outside the regions that are mutated in the B.1.351 and B.1.1.7 variants. Most participants were white British and females outnumbered males, and the authors suggested that clonal diversity may have been underestimated. After two AZD1222 doses, both the breadth and the depth of spike-specific TCRs were significantly higher than at day 0 and than in MenACWY recipients.

What this sample's time point label stands for: baseline before first vaccination. Vaccinee samples were obtained from the UK trials COV001 and COV002, which included a single-blind randomized controlled phase 2/3 trial of AZD1222 (ChAdOx1 nCoV-19) in healthy adults. Trial participant PBMC samples were collected at day 0 and day 28 after the second dose for TCRbeta chain sequencing. The source material was peripheral blood, sampled on day 0 of AZD1222 vaccination. Here the chain combines TRBV5-5 and TRBJ1-5; the D gene remains uncertain. This TCR derives from an adult in good health. This receptor has the CDR3 CASSIRPSSGNQPQHF. The DNA sequence follows: TGTGCCAGCAGCATCCGACCGTCTAGTGGCAATCAGCCCCAGCATTTT. Reference TRBV5-5 and TRBJ1-5 proteins supply the regions before and after the CDR3; the full variable domain is: DAGVTQSPTHLIKTRGQQVTLRCSPISGHKSVSWYQQVLGQGPQFIFQYYEKEERGRGNFPDRFSARQFPNYSSELNVNALLLGDSALYLCASSIRPSSGNQPQHFGDGTRLSIL.